This TCR beta chain was sequenced in a study of T cell responses to AZD1222 COVID-19 vaccine. At the level of the study: Second-dose intervals near 4 or 12 weeks were combined. Study results and caveats: With dominance at 160-218 and 743-854, vaccine-associated CD4 TCRs spanned spike. Two AZD1222 administrations were followed by greater Spike-specific TCR breadth and depth. Donor demographics were predominantly white British with a female majority; clonal diversity may be underestimated.

Points on this clone: Its cognate antigen is unknown.

V shed 4 bases and J shed 0 bases, with 11 bases lying between them. CDR3 length: 15 amino acids. The germline CDR1 and CDR2 sequences are SGHRS and YFSETQ. This table comes from immunoSEQ multiplex PCR, and its TCRdb copy is limited to in-frame clones, with some not included. This table has some 110,000 clones, around 90% appearing once. The TCR was taken from an adult in good health. This specimen was peripheral blood, taken on day 0 of AZD1222 vaccination. The chain links TRBV5-1 to TRBJ1-5; the D is unclear. The CDR3 coding sequence is TGCGCCAGCAGCCGAGACGGTAATAGCAATCAGCCCCAGCATTTT. Translating gives CASSRDGNSNQPQHF.